This is a list of T cell receptor beta chains from one sample in a study of shared clonotypes between healthy human individuals. Assay: immunoSEQ multiplex PCR; the TCRdb copy retains only in-frame clones and omits some. Altogether about a million clones are present, 77% being singletons, with the ten largest covering 0.89%. The specimen sequenced was memory CD4+ T cells from PBMCs. These receptors originate from a man between 18 and 29 years old in good health. Some clones in this sample may be carry-over from other donors' samples. Each CDR3 is given with its conserved first and last residue. The D gene is left open where the match is weak. Rows may omit the clone size; those that give it use once, few, many or a size class.

.	14	TRBV25-1	TRBJ2-6	TRBD1	CASSEDRPANVLTF	TGTGCCAGCAGCGAGGACAGGCCAGCCAACGTCCTGACTTTC
.	16	TRBV28	TRBJ2-7	TRBD2	CASLRETSGSPYEQYF	TGTGCCAGTCTTAGGGAAACTAGCGGGAGCCCCTACGAGCAGTACTTC
.	15	TRBV19	TRBJ1-1	TRBD1	CASSRDRGTNTEAFF	TGTGCCAGTAGCAGGGACAGGGGGACGAACACTGAAGCTTTCTTT
.	15	TRBV5-1	TRBJ2-2	.	CASSLDRVDAGELFF	TGCGCCAGCAGCTTGGACAGGGTGGACGCCGGGGAGCTGTTTTTT
once	15	TRBV5-1	TRBJ1-5	.	CASSLIGVANQPQHF	TGCGCCAGCAGCTTGATTGGGGTTGCCAATCAGCCCCAGCATTTT
.	16	TRBV7-8	TRBJ2-7	TRBD2	CASSSGTSGDLYEQYF	TGTGCCAGCAGCTCCGGGACTAGCGGGGATCTTTACGAGCAGTACTTC
.	13	TRBV29-1	TRBJ2-7	.	CSVESTRGYEQYF	TGCAGCGTTGAGTCCACCAGGGGCTACGAGCAGTACTTC
.	18	TRBV19	TRBJ1-1	TRBD1	CASSLSGQGRGRDTEAFF	TGTGCCAGTAGCCTATCCGGACAGGGGCGGGGTAGAGACACTGAAGCTTTCTTT
.	15	TRBV6-1	TRBJ2-1	.	CASSEIPGAHNEQFF	TGTGCCAGCAGTGAGATACCGGGAGCCCACAATGAGCAGTTCTTC
once	13	TRBV30	TRBJ1-1	TRBD1	CAWSRTGETEAFF	TGTGCCTGGAGCCGGACAGGGGAGACTGAAGCTTTCTTT
.	12	TRBV29-1	TRBJ1-2	.	CSVEDWRSGYTF	TGCAGCGTTGAAGATTGGCGTTCTGGCTACACCTTC
.	13	TRBV27	TRBJ1-5	.	CASSLRGLQPQHF	TGTGCCAGCAGTCTCAGGGGTCTTCAGCCCCAGCATTTT
.	15	TRBV5-6	TRBJ2-4	TRBD2	CASSLAGVAKNIQYF	TGTGCCAGCAGCTTAGCGGGGGTAGCCAAAAACATTCAGTACTTC
.	13	TRBV7-9	TRBJ1-4	.	CASSFRVGEKLFF	TGTGCCAGCAGCTTCAGGGTTGGAGAAAAACTGTTTTTT
.	14	TRBV7-8	TRBJ2-3	.	CASSSPGLTDTQYF	TGTGCCAGCAGCTCCCCGGGGCTTACAGATACGCAGTATTTT
.	13	TRBV2	TRBJ2-5	.	CASMGGGEETQYF	TGTGCCAGCATGGGGGGGGGCGAGGAGACCCAGTACTTC
once	14	TRBV6-5	TRBJ1-1	.	CASSLSGENAEAFF	TGTGCCAGCAGCCTCTCAGGGGAGAACGCTGAAGCTTTCTTT
.	15	TRBV6-6	TRBJ2-7	TRBD2	CASTPRTSGSYEQYF	TGTGCCAGCACCCCTCGGACTAGCGGTTCCTACGAGCAGTACTTC
.	15	TRBV7-2	TRBJ2-5	.	CASSLGSAEGETQYF	TGTGCCAGCAGCTTAGGGTCTGCCGAGGGGGAGACCCAGTACTTC
.	15	TRBV27	TRBJ2-5	.	CASSLNMGPRETQYF	TGTGCCAGCAGTTTGAATATGGGCCCACGGGAGACCCAGTACTTC
.	15	TRBV18	TRBJ1-5	.	CASSPPDRPGEPQHF	TGTGCCAGCTCACCTCCGGACAGACCCGGTGAGCCCCAGCATTTT
few	14	TRBV5-1	TRBJ1-3	.	CASSLGTAGNTIYF	TGCGCCAGCAGCTTGGGGACAGCGGGAAACACCATATATTTT
few	15	TRBV27	TRBJ1-1	.	CASSLAGLQNTEAFF	TGTGCCAGCAGTTTAGCGGGGCTGCAGAACACTGAAGCTTTCTTT
.	12	TRBV6-1	TRBJ1-1	.	CASSEPQGEAFF	TGTGCCAGCAGTGAACCGCAAGGTGAAGCTTTCTTT
few	14	TRBV30	TRBJ2-2	TRBD2	CAWSSSGGGGELFF	TGTGCCTGGAGTTCTAGCGGGGGAGGCGGGGAGCTGTTTTTT
.	14	TRBV30	TRBJ2-7	.	CAWSVQGGSYEQYF	TGTGCCTGGAGTGTACAGGGAGGGAGCTACGAGCAGTACTTC
.	18	TRBV4-1	TRBJ2-3	TRBD2	CASSPAQRERSRTDTQYF	TGCGCCAGCAGCCCAGCCCAGCGGGAGCGAAGCCGCACAGATACGCAGTATTTT
.	13	TRBV27	TRBJ1-1	.	CASSLRLGTEAFF	TGTGCCAGCAGTTTACGGCTTGGCACTGAAGCTTTCTTT
.	15	TRBV9	TRBJ2-5	.	CASSISGALTETQYF	TGTGCCAGCAGCATCTCCGGGGCCCTAACTGAGACCCAGTACTTC
.	14	TRBV11-2	TRBJ1-1	.	CASSLGTLNTEAFF	TGTGCCAGCAGCTTAGGGACACTGAACACTGAAGCTTTCTTT
many	16	TRBV2	TRBJ2-7	TRBD2	CASSEAGLAGAGEQYF	TGTGCCAGCAGTGAAGCCGGACTAGCGGGAGCGGGAGAGCAGTACTTC